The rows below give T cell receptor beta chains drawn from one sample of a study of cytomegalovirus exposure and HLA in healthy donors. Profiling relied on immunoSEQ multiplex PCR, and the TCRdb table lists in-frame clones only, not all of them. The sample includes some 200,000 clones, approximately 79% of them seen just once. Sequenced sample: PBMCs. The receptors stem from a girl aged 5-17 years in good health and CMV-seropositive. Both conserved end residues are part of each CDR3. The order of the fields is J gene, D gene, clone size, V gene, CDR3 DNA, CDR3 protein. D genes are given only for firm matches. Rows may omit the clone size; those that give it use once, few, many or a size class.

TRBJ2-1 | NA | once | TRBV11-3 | TGTGCCAGCAGCCCCTCGGGGGGCCGCCTAGGGGAGCAGTTCTTC | CASSPSGGRLGEQFF
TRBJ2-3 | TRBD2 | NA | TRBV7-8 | TGTGCCAGCAGCTCAGGAGCGGGGGCGCCCACAGATACGCAGTATTTT | CASSSGAGAPTDTQYF
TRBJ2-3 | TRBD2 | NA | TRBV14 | TGTGCCAGCAGCCGACGGACTAGCGGGGTTAGCACAGATACGCAGTATTTT | CASSRRTSGVSTDTQYF
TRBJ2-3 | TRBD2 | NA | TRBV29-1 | TGCAGCGTTGACCGCGGGGGGACCACAGATACGCAGTATTTT | CSVDRGGTTDTQYF
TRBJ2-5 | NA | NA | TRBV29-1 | TGCAGCGTTGAGAAAGGTGGGGGGGCAGGGGAGACCCAGTACTTC | CSVEKGGGAGETQYF
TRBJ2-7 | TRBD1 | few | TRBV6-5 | TGTGCCAGCAGTTACGGGACAGCACCCACCAAGCAGTACTTC | CASSYGTAPTKQYF
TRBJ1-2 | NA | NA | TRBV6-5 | TGTGCCAGCAGTTACGCAGGGCAGAAAGGAAATGGCTACACCTTC | CASSYAGQKGNGYTF
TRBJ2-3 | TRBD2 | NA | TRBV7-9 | TGTGCCAGCAGCCCCGCCCTGTGGCGGGGGGCAAATACGCAGTATTTT | CASSPALWRGANTQYF
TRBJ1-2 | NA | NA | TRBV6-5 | TGTGCCAGCAGTTACTCGTGGGGGCAGAGCTATGGCTACACCTTC | CASSYSWGQSYGYTF
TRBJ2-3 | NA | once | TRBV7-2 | TGTGCCAGCAGCCCCCAAAACACAGATACGCAGTATTTT | CASSPQNTDTQYF
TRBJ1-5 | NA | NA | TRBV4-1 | TGCGCCAGCAGCCAGGAGGACCGGTACAATCAGCCCCAGCATTTT | CASSQEDRYNQPQHF
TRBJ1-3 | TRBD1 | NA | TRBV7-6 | TGTGCCAGCAGACGTCAGGAGGGGGCCGGTGACACCATATATTTT | CASRRQEGAGDTIYF
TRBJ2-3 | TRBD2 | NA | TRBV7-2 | TGTGCCAGCAGCTTTGCTAGCGGGGGCACAGATACGCAGTATTTT | CASSFASGGTDTQYF
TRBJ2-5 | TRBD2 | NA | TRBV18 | TGTGCCAGCTCACCACCTGTCGGGGGGGCGCTGGAGACCCAGTACTTC | CASSPPVGGALETQYF
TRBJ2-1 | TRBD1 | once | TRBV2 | TGTGCCAGCAGCGAATCGACAGGGGGCTGGTACAATGAGCAGTTCTTC | CASSESTGGWYNEQFF
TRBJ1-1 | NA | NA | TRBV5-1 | TGCGCCAGCAGCGTTACAGGGTCGGGGAACACTGAAGCTTTCTTT | CASSVTGSGNTEAFF
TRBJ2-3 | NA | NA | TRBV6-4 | TGTGCCAGCAGTGACGGACAGACCACAGATACGCAGTATTTT | CASSDGQTTDTQYF
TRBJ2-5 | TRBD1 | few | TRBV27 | TGTGCCACCGCAATGGACAGGGGGCACCAAGAGACCCAGTACTTC | CATAMDRGHQETQYF
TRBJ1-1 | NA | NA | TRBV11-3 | TGTGCCAGCAGCTTAGATCGCGGGGCAAGGAGCACTGAAGCTTTCTTT | CASSLDRGARSTEAFF
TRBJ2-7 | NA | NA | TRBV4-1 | TGCGCCAGCAGCCAAGCTACCCCAGGCTACGAGCAGTACTTC | CASSQATPGYEQYF
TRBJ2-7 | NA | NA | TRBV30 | TGTGCCTGGAGTGTAGTTGGGGGGTCCTACGAGCAGTACTTC | CAWSVVGGSYEQYF
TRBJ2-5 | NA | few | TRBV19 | TGTGCCAGTAGGGGCCAGCCCCAAGAGACCCAGTACTTC | CASRGQPQETQYF
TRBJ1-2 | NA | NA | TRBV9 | TGTGCCAGCAGCGCGCGAGCAGGGGCTTCTAACTATGGCTACACCTTC | CASSARAGASNYGYTF
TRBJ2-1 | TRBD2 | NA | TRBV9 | TGTGCCAGCAGCATAGGGCTAGCGGGGGGGTACACTGAGCAGTTCTTC | CASSIGLAGGYTEQFF
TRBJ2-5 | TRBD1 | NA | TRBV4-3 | TGCGCCAGCAGCCAAGATCTAGTGGGAGCTTGGGGAGGACAGGGAATAGAGACCCAGTACTTC | CASSQDLVGAWGGQGIETQYF
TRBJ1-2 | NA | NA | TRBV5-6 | TGTGCCAGCAGCTTGAAAAGCGGTTTCCGCTATGGCTACACCTTC | CASSLKSGFRYGYTF
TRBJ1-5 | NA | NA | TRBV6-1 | TGTGCCAGCATACGGGATACGATAGGGAATCAGCCCCAGCATTTT | CASIRDTIGNQPQHF
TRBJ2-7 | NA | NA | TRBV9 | TGTGCCAGCAGCGCTTCTGGCTCCACCTACGAGCAGTACTTC | CASSASGSTYEQYF
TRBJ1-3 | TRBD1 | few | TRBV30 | TGTGCCTGGAGCCCAGGGGGCCCTGGAAACACCATATATTTT | CAWSPGGPGNTIYF
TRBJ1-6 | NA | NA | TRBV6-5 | TGTGCCAGCACGCTCCGAGACAGGAATTCACCCCTCCACTTT | CASTLRDRNSPLHF
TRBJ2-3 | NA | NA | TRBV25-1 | TGTGCCAGCAGTAGAGCCCCCACAGATACGCAGTATTTT | CASSRAPTDTQYF
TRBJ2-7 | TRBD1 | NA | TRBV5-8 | TGTGCCAGCAGCCCAACGGGACAGGGGGCGGGAGAGCAGTACTTC | CASSPTGQGAGEQYF
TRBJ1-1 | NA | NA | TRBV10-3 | TGTGCCATCAGTGCCGGGGGGGTGATGAACACTGAAGCTTTCTTT | CAISAGGVMNTEAFF
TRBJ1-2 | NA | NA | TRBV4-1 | TGCGCCAGCAGACCCGTTTTTGGAGACTATGGCTACACCTTC | CASRPVFGDYGYTF
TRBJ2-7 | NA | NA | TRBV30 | TGTGCCTGGATGCCCCGGAGCGTCGGCGAGCAGTACTTC | CAWMPRSVGEQYF
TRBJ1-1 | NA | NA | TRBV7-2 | TGTGCCAGCAGCTTACAAGGGACTACCACTGAAGCTTTCTTT | CASSLQGTTTEAFF
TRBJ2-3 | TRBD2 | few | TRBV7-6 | TGTGCCAGCAGCACATGGACTAGCGGGGATCTAGATACGCAGTATTTT | CASSTWTSGDLDTQYF
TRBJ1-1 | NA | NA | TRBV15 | TGTGCCACCAGCAGAACACAAACAGGGATCCGGGACACTGAAGCTTTCTTT | CATSRTQTGIRDTEAFF
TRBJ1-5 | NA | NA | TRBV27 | TGTGCCAGCAGTTATCGGGGGAATCAGCCCCAGCATTTT | CASSYRGNQPQHF
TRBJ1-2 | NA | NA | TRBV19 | TGTGCCAGTAGTATCAGGGTTGGATATGGCTACACCTTC | CASSIRVGYGYTF
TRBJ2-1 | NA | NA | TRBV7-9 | TGTGCCAGCAGCTTACCCGGTACAGCTTACAATGAGCAGTTCTTC | CASSLPGTAYNEQFF
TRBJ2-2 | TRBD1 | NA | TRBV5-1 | TGCGCCAGCAGCACGGGACAGGGGGCCCTGAACACCGGGGAGCTGTTTTTT | CASSTGQGALNTGELFF
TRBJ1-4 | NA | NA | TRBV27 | TGTGCCAGCAATCGGGGGAGGGTCGGGGAAAAACTGTTTTTT | CASNRGRVGEKLFF
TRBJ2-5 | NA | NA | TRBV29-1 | TGCAGCGTTGCTAGGCAGGGAGAGACCCAGTACTTC | CSVARQGETQYF
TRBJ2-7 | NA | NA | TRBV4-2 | TGTGCCAGCAGCCAAGACCCCCTCGAGCAGTACTTC | CASSQDPLEQYF
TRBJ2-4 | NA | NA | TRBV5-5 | TGTGCCAGCAGCTTACACTCGGGGGTAGCCAAAAACATTCAGTACTTC | CASSLHSGVAKNIQYF
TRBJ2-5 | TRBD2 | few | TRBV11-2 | TGTGCCAGCAGCTTAGCCGGGGGGGCCTCCCAAGAGACCCAGTACTTC | CASSLAGGASQETQYF